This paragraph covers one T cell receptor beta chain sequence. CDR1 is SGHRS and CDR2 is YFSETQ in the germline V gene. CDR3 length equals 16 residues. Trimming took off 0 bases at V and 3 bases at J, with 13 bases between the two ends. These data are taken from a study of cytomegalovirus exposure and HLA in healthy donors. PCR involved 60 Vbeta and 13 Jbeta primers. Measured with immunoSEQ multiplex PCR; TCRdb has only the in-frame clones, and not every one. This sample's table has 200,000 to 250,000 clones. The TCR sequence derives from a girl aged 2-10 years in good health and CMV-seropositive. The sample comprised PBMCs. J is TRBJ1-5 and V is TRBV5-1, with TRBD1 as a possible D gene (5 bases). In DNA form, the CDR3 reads TGCGCCAGCAGCTTGGACGGGGGTCCGGACAATCAGCCCCAGCATTTT. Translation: CASSLDGGPDNQPQHF. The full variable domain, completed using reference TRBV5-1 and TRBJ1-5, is KAGVTQTPRYLIKTRGQQVTLSCSPISGHRSVSWYQQTPGQGLQFLFEYFSETQRNKGNFPGRFSGRQFSNSRSEMNVSTLELGDSALYLCASSLDGGPDNQPQHFGDGTRLSIL.